This T cell receptor (beta chain) was obtained from a study of CD8 T cells in ankylosing spondylitis. Study-wide points: What seemed typical of ankylosing spondylitis blood was a TCR beta motif built from under 10 highly homologous variants. The study looked at matched synovial fluid samples from ankylosing spondylitis patients. Disease-linked clones were reported to be significantly enriched there.

V was cut by 3 bases and J by 9 bases, with 14 bases left in between. The CDR3 is 14 residues long. With molecular barcodes, quantitative 5'-RACE was used to make the TCR beta libraries. TCRdb analysed the 5' RACE reads with MiXCR anew, one entry per CDR3 protein. Here the sample spans under 200,000 distinct CDR3 sequences, around 9.6% being singletons. This clonotype was counted a few times. Its antigen is unidentified. The chain uses TRBV12-3 or TRBV12-4 and TRBJ2-2; no definite D call. The TCR sequence derives from a female donor with ankylosing spondylitis or in good health (not recorded which). The sequenced material came from blood, either unsorted or a sorted T cell fraction (not recorded which). CDR3 nucleotide sequence: TGTGCCAGCAGTTTCTCCGGTATAGGCAGGGAGCTGTTTTTT. Translation gives CASSFSGIGRELFF.